The 13 T cell receptor beta chains listed next were all sequenced from one sample in a study of blood T cell repertoires in COVID-19. Sequenced by immunoSEQ multiplex PCR; TCRdb stores in-frame clones only, minus some. Of some 240,000 clones detected, 65% to 85% appear once; the ten largest clones hold more than 3%. Sequences were obtained from PBMCs or T cells enriched from blood (not recorded which). These TCRs come from a man aged 45-65 years who had recovered from COVID-19.

The J gene is TRBJ1-2, the V gene TRBV6-5; the match to TRBD1 covers 9 bases. V lost 4 bases, J lost 8 bases, and 5 bases stayed unmatched. The CDR3 length is 13 residues. Germline V gene data show CDR1 as MNHEY and CDR2 as SVGAGI. This CDR3 reads CASSFGTGIGYTF. CDR3 DNA sequence: TGTGCCAGCAGTTTTGGGACAGGGATCGGCTACACCTTC.

The chain recombines TRBV7-2 with TRBJ1-1; weak D call: TRBD1 (6 bases). Germline lookup yields CDR1 SGHTA and CDR2 FQGNSA. This CDR3 spans 14 amino acids. V lost 6 bases to trimming and J lost 5 bases, with 16 bases between them. The CDR3 spells CASSLARTGTEAFF. The CDR3 DNA follows: TGTGCCAGCAGTTTGGCGCGAACAGGGACTGAAGCTTTCTTT.

This clone showed up just once. The V call is TRBV7-9, the J call TRBJ2-3; the match to TRBD2 covers 8 bases. The length of the CDR3 is 15 residues. Germline V gene data show CDR1 as SEHNR and CDR2 as FQNEAQ (reference sequence). V was clipped by 1 base and J by 3 bases; unmatched bases: 3. The CDR3 reads CASSLEAGVTDTQYF. CDR3 sequence (DNA): TGTGCCAGCAGCTTAGAAGCGGGAGTGACAGATACGCAGTATTTT.

The rearrangement joins TRBV27 to TRBJ2-4; TRBD2 is a possible D gene (6 bases). This CDR3 has 14 amino acids. CDR1 MNHEY and CDR2 SMNVEV come from the germline V gene (reference sequence). V lost 5 bases to trimming and J lost 7 bases, with 15 bases between them. CDR3 coding DNA: TGTGCCAGCAGTCCAACGGGAGTGTGGAACATTCAGTACTTC. Its translation is CASSPTGVWNIQYF.

This clone occurred a few times. V usage is TRBV7-9 and J usage is TRBJ1-6; D perhaps matches TRBD1 (5 bases). V gave up 4 bases and J gave up 5 bases, with 15 bases separating them. Germline loops: CDR1 SEHNR, CDR2 FQNEAQ (reference sequence). The CDR3 has 16 residues. For the CDR3, the DNA is TGTGCCAGCAGCTCACCCATGACAGTAAATAATTCACCCCTCCACTTT. Residues: CASSSPMTVNNSPLHF.

The rearrangement links TRBV7-9 to TRBJ1-4; 10 bases align to TRBD1. The length of the CDR3 is 14 residues. Germline V CDR1 and CDR2: SEHNR, FQNEAQ (reference sequence). V gave up 7 bases and J gave up 8 bases; unmatched junction bases: 7. In nucleotides, the CDR3 is TGTGCCAGCATGCTGCGGGACAGGGGAGAAAAACTGTTTTTT. It translates to CASMLRDRGEKLFF. The entire variable domain, with the rest obtained from reference TRBV7-9 and TRBJ1-4, is as follows: DTGVSQNPRHKITKRGQNVTFRCDPISEHNRLYWYRQTLGQGPEFLTYFQNEAQLEKSRLLSDRFSAERPKGSFSTLEIQRTEQGDSAMYLCASMLRDRGEKLFFGSGTQLSVL.

The genes are TRBV27 and TRBJ2-7; possibly TRBD2 for D (6 bases). The germline V and J ends were trimmed by 6 bases and 4 bases, with 19 bases remaining between them. The CDR3 loop spans 15 amino acids. Germline values: CDR1 MNHEY, CDR2 SMNVEV (reference sequence). This CDR3 reads CASSLPGLPFYEQYF. The CDR3 DNA reads as TGTGCCAGCAGCCTCCCGGGACTCCCTTTTTACGAGCAGTACTTC.

The rearrangement joins TRBV10-3 to TRBJ1-1; TRBD1 matches 7 bases. CDR3 length: 14 residues. The germline gives CDR1 ENHRY, CDR2 SYGVKD. Trimming took 6 bases from V and 0 from J; bases not matched to a gene: 4. Written as DNA, the CDR3 is TGTGCCATCAGGGGGGACAGCTTGAACACTGAAGCTTTCTTT. Protein product: CAIRGDSLNTEAFF.

The V and J genes are TRBV12-3 or TRBV12-4 and TRBJ1-1; D ambiguous. The CDR3 is made up of 12 amino acids. Trimming pared 5 bases from V and 5 bases from J, leaving 9 bases between. CDR3 protein: CASSTIRTEAFF. CDR3 nucleotides: TGTGCCAGCAGTACTATACGGACTGAAGCTTTCTTT.

The rearrangement links TRBV9 to TRBJ1-2; 8 nucleotides match TRBD1. The CDR3 spans 12 residues. V shed 4 bases, J shed 8 bases, and the junction held 4 bases outside the gene matches. Germline V gene lookup returns CDR1 SGDLS and CDR2 YYNGEE. The CDR3 nucleotides are TGTGCCAGCAGCACTCGGACAGGGGGCTACACCTTC. This sequence encodes CASSTRTGGYTF.

V is TRBV3-1 (or the pseudogene TRBV3-2) and J is TRBJ1-2, with TRBD1 as a possible D gene (5 bases). The CDR3 runs 16 residues. V was clipped by 3 bases and J by 7 bases, with 21 bases between them. The germline gives CDR1 LGHDT, CDR2 YNNKEL (reference sequence). The CDR3: CASSQNAVRGRVGYTF. In DNA form, the CDR3 reads TGTGCCAGCAGCCAGAACGCAGTAAGGGGTAGAGTTGGCTACACCTTC.

This clone was detected only a few times. This sequence joins TRBV14 and TRBJ2-1; 11 nucleotides align to TRBD2. This CDR3 comprises 17 residues. Germline CDR1 SGHDN, CDR2 FVKESK. Trimming removed 0 bases from V and 7 bases from J; junction bases left unmatched: 8. CDR3 DNA sequence: TGTGCCAGCAGCCAAGATCTCCTAGCGGGGGGTACAAATGAGCAGTTCTTC. Amino acid sequence: CASSQDLLAGGTNEQFF.

This sequence joins TRBV14 and TRBJ2-1; TRBD2 aligns across 8 bases. Germline values: CDR1 SGHDN, CDR2 FVKESK. With V trimmed by 1 base and J by 3 bases, 2 bases remained unmatched. CDR3 length: 15 amino acids. The CDR3 protein is CASSQALAGYNEQFF. The CDR3 coding sequence is TGTGCCAGCAGCCAAGCCCTAGCGGGCTACAATGAGCAGTTCTTC.